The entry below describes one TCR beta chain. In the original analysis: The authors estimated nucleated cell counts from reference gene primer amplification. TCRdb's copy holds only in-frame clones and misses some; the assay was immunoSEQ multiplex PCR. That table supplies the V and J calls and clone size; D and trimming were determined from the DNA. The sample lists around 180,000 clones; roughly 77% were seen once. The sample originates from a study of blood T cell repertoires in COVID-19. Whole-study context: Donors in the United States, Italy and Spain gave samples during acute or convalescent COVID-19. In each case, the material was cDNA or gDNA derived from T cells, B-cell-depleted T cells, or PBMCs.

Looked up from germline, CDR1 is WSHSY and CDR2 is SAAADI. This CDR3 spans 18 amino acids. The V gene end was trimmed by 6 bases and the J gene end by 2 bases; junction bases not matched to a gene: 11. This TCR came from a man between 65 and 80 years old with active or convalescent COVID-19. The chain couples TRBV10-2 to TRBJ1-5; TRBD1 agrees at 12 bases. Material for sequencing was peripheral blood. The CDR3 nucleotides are TGCGCCAGCAGGGAAGGGACAGGGGGCTCTTCGGGCAATCAGCCCCAGCATTTT. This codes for CASREGTGGSSGNQPQHF.